This T cell receptor beta chain came from a study of beta chain features in type 1 diabetes. As regards this clone: Its antigen is unknown.

Expressed TCRB transcripts were sequenced, since all the RNA that had been isolated was reverse transcribed. Sequenced naive, central memory and regulatory T cell samples produced an average of about 3.57 million reads. Clones were read by immunoSEQ multiplex PCR, and TCRdb kept only the in-frame ones, dropping some. The table includes 900,000 or so clones, roughly 17% detected once. The length of the CDR3 is 13 residues. The germline gives CDR1 SGHNT, CDR2 YYREEE (reference sequence). J lost 5 bases, V lost 7 bases, and 7 bases had no gene match. Overall study results and limits: Across all four CD4+ subsets, people with type 1 diabetes showed modestly shorter TCRB CDR3s.

Blood was drawn once from each donor into heparinised tubes. The draws averaged roughly 120 mL. The receptor's source is a woman between 18 and 29 years old in good health. This chain uses TRBV5-4 with TRBJ2-7; 9 bases agree with TRBD1. The sequenced sample was naive CD4+ T cells from blood. The CDR3 nucleotides are TGTGCCAGCTCTTACACAGGGGGCCACGAGCAGTACTTC. Encoded protein: CASSYTGGHEQYF.